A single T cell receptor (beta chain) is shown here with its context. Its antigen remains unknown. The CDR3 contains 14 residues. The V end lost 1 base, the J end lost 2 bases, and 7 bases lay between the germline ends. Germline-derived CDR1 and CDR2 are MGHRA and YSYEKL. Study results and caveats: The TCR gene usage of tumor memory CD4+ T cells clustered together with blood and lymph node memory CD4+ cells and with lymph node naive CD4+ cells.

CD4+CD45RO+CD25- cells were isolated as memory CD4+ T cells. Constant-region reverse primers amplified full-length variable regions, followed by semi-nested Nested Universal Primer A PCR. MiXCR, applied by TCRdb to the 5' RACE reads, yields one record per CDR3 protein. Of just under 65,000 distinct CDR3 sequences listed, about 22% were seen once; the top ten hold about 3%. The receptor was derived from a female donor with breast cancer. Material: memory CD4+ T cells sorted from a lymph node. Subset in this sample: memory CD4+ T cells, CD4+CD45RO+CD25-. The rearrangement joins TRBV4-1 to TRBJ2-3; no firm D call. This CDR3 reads CASSQGDNTDTQYF. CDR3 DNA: TGCGCCAGCAGCCAAGGTGACAACACAGATACGCAGTATTTT.